The entry below describes one TCR beta chain. The sample is drawn from a study of blood T cell repertoires in COVID-19. Background on the study: The analysed material was cDNA or gDNA that came from T cells, B-cell-depleted T cells, or PBMCs.

Original processing notes: Estimates of nucleated cell counts were drawn from the amplification of reference gene primers. TCRdb's copy holds only in-frame clones and misses some; the assay was immunoSEQ multiplex PCR. Clonal size and the V and J genes are those of that table, whereas D and trimming came from the DNA. Among about 480,000 clones listed, roughly 89% were seen once. Seattle cases were enrolled at active infection and followed longitudinally. Germline V gene sequence: CDR1 SEHNR, CDR2 FQNEAQ (reference sequence). The J segment lost 11 bases and the V segment lost 8 bases, leaving 12 bases of the junction unmatched. The CDR3 contains 14 residues.

The receptor was derived from a young man with COVID-19, enrolled during active disease. The chain couples TRBV7-9 to TRBJ1-1; TRBD1 aligns across 12 bases. Sequenced input: peripheral blood. CDR3: CASSTGTGGLGAFF. The CDR3 DNA reads TGTGCCAGCTCAACCGGGACAGGGGGCTTAGGTGCTTTCTTT.